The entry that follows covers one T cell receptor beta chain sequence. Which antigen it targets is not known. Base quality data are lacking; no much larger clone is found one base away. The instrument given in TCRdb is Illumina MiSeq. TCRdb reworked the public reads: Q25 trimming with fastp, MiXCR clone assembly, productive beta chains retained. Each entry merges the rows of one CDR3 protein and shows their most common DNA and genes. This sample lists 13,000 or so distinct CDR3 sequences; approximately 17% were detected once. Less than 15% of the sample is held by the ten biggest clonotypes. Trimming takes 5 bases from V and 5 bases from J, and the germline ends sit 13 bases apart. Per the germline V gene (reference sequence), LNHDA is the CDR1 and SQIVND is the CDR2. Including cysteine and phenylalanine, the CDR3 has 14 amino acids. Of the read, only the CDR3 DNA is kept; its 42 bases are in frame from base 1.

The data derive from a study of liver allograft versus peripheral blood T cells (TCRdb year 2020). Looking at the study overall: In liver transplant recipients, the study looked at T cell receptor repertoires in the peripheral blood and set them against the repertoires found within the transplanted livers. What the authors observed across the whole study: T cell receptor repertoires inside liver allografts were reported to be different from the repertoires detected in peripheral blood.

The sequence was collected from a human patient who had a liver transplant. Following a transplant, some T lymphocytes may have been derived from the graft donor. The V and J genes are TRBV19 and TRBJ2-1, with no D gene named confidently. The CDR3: CASSPRGGNNEQFF. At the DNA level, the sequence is TGTGCCAGTAGTCCCAGAGGCGGAAACAATGAGCAGTTCTTC.